A selection of T cell receptor beta chains follows, all from one sample in a study of preoperative IRX-2 immunotherapy in early breast cancer. This table comes from immunoSEQ multiplex PCR, and its TCRdb copy is limited to in-frame clones, with some not included. The sample holds 20,000 to 30,000 clones, 85% to 90% seen once. Sequenced material: tumor tissue, taken after IRX-2 immunotherapy. These receptors were collected from a human donor with breast cancer. CDR3s include the opening cysteine and the closing phenylalanine or tryptophan. D genes are given only for firm matches. Rows may omit the clone size; those that give it use once, few, many or a size class.

V: TRBV7-6
size: NA
J: TRBJ2-3
D: TRBD2
DNA: TGTGCCAGCAGCTTAGTAGCGGGGGGTCCTACTAGCACAGATACGCAGTATTTT
CDR3: CASSLVAGGPTSTDTQYF

V: TRBV19
size: NA
J: TRBJ2-5
D: NA
DNA: TGTGCCAGTAGTCCCTGGGACGCCGAAGAGACCCAGTACTTC
CDR3: CASSPWDAEETQYF

V: TRBV7-9
size: once
J: TRBJ2-5
D: TRBD1
DNA: TGTGCCAGCAGGCGGGACAGGGGGAGAGAGACCCAGTACTTC
CDR3: CASRRDRGRETQYF

V: TRBV7-2
size: NA
J: TRBJ2-5
D: TRBD1
DNA: TGTGCCAGCAGCCGGACAGGGATTGGAGAGACCCAGTACTTC
CDR3: CASSRTGIGETQYF

V: TRBV6-5
size: NA
J: TRBJ2-7
D: TRBD1
DNA: TGTGCCAGCAGTTACTCAGGGGGACAGACCTACGAGCAGTACTTC
CDR3: CASSYSGGQTYEQYF

V: TRBV10-3
size: NA
J: TRBJ2-3
D: NA
DNA: TGTGCCATCAGTGAGCAGGGGGATACGCAGTATTTT
CDR3: CAISEQGDTQYF

V: TRBV4-1
size: NA
J: TRBJ1-1
D: NA
DNA: TGCGCCAGCAGCCATGTATTACGGGGGGTCACTGAAGCTTTCTTT
CDR3: CASSHVLRGVTEAFF

V: TRBV25-1
size: once
J: TRBJ2-5
D: TRBD1
DNA: TGTGCCAGCAGTGCGATGGACAGGGGGCAGCAAGAGACCCAGTACTTC
CDR3: CASSAMDRGQQETQYF

V: TRBV10-3
size: few
J: TRBJ2-7
D: TRBD2
DNA: TGTGCCATCAGTGAGTCGGAGGGGTCACTAGCGGGAGAGAGGGACGAGCAGTACTTC
CDR3: CAISESEGSLAGERDEQYF

V: TRBV4-3
size: NA
J: TRBJ2-2
D: TRBD1
DNA: TGCGCCAGCGGGACAGGGACGAACACCGGGGAGCTGTTTTTT
CDR3: CASGTGTNTGELFF

V: TRBV9
size: NA
J: TRBJ1-2
D: NA
DNA: TGTGCCAGCAGCGTATTGGGGTATGGCTACACCTTC
CDR3: CASSVLGYGYTF

V: TRBV30
size: NA
J: TRBJ2-7
D: TRBD2
DNA: TGTGCCTGGAGTGCCCCCCCCCGACTAGCGGCCACCTACGAGCAGTACTTC
CDR3: CAWSAPPRLAATYEQYF

V: TRBV27
size: once
J: TRBJ2-5
D: NA
DNA: TGTGCCAGCAGTTTCTCCGGGTTACAGACCCAGTACTTC
CDR3: CASSFSGLQTQYF

V: TRBV10-3
size: NA
J: TRBJ2-5
D: NA
DNA: TGTGCCGCGGGGGCAGGGGAAGAGACCCAGTACTTC
CDR3: CAAGAGEETQYF

V: TRBV7-9
size: NA
J: TRBJ2-1
D: NA
DNA: TGTGCCAGCAGCTTAGGGGGGCTCTACAATGAGCAGTTCTTC
CDR3: CASSLGGLYNEQFF

V: TRBV19
size: NA
J: TRBJ2-1
D: TRBD2
DNA: TGTGCCGGAGGGACTAGCGGGAGCAATGAGCAGTTCTTC
CDR3: CAGGTSGSNEQFF

V: TRBV6-5
size: NA
J: TRBJ2-3
D: NA
DNA: TGTGCCAGCAGCTCCATTGGGGATACGCAGTATTTT
CDR3: CASSSIGDTQYF

V: TRBV14
size: NA
J: TRBJ2-3
D: NA
DNA: TGTGCCAGCAGCCAAGCAGGGGGCACAGATACGCAGTATTTT
CDR3: CASSQAGGTDTQYF

V: TRBV7-9
size: NA
J: TRBJ2-1
D: NA
DNA: TGTGCCAGCAGCTTATCTAGGTCTAGGGATGAGCAGTTCTTC
CDR3: CASSLSRSRDEQFF

V: TRBV7-6
size: NA
J: TRBJ2-3
D: NA
DNA: TGTGCCAGCAGCTTCGGGGGTTGGGCAGATACGCAGTATTTT
CDR3: CASSFGGWADTQYF

V: TRBV7-9
size: once
J: TRBJ1-1
D: NA
DNA: TGTGCCAGCAGCTTAGGATGGGAGTTAGGGGACACTGAAGCTTTCTTT
CDR3: CASSLGWELGDTEAFF

V: TRBV6-5
size: once
J: TRBJ2-1
D: TRBD1
DNA: TGTGCCAGCCAGGGGGCGAAGAATGAGCAGTTCTTC
CDR3: CASQGAKNEQFF

V: TRBV2
size: NA
J: TRBJ2-5
D: NA
DNA: TGTGCCAGCAGTGAAGCTAGCAGGGAGACCCAGTACTTC
CDR3: CASSEASRETQYF

V: TRBV28
size: NA
J: TRBJ2-6
D: NA
DNA: TGTGCCAGCATTGGACATCTAATACCTGGGGCCAACGTCCTGACTTTC
CDR3: CASIGHLIPGANVLTF